These T cell receptor beta chains were read from a single sample in a study of blood T cell repertoires in COVID-19. Some clones are missing from TCRdb's copy, which holds only in-frame ones; the method was immunoSEQ multiplex PCR. The sample records about 120,000 clones, 65% to 90% being singletons. Sequencing was done on a sample of peripheral blood. Receptors were obtained from a man older than 75 with acute or convalescent COVID-19. The CDR3 runs from the conserved cysteine through the conserved F or W. D genes are given only for firm matches. Rows give clone size only sometimes, using once, few, many, or a class for an expanded clone.

>-|TRBV28|once|TRBJ1-2
CASSLYNGYTF
TGTGCCAGCAGTTTATATAATGGCTACACCTTC
>-|TRBV6-4|-|TRBJ1-2
CASSDQGTLPAWGYTF
TGTGCCAGCAGTGACCAGGGAACCCTTCCTGCGTGGGGCTACACCTTC
>-|TRBV18|-|TRBJ1-3
CASSPDVGAGNTIYF
TGTGCCAGCTCTCCGGACGTAGGGGCCGGAAACACCATATATTTT
>-|TRBV7-9|-|TRBJ1-1
CASSLVSFSEAFF
TGTGCCAGCAGCTTAGTGAGTTTCTCTGAAGCTTTCTTT
>TRBD1|TRBV19|-|TRBJ1-5
CASRQGAGNQPQHF
TGTGCCAGTAGACAGGGGGCTGGCAATCAGCCCCAGCATTTT
>TRBD2|TRBV7-9|-|TRBJ2-3
CASSLVQAGEPTDTQYF
TGTGCCAGCAGCTTAGTTCAAGCGGGGGAACCCACAGATACGCAGTATTTT
>-|TRBV6-6|-|TRBJ2-3
CASSRLLRDTQYF
TGTGCCAGCAGTCGTCTTCTTCGAGATACGCAGTATTTT
>TRBD1|TRBV7-3|-|TRBJ2-1
CASSYDAGGYNEQFF
TGTGCCAGCAGCTATGACGCAGGGGGCTACAATGAGCAGTTCTTC
>TRBD1|TRBV3-1/TRBV3-2|-|TRBJ1-2
CASSLRGTAGGGSYGYTF
TGTGCCAGCAGCCTAAGGGGGACGGCAGGGGGAGGAAGCTATGGCTACACCTTC
>TRBD1|TRBV28|-|TRBJ1-5
CASSWGTGGSNQPQHF
TGTGCCAGCAGTTGGGGGACAGGGGGTTCCAATCAGCCCCAGCATTTT
>-|TRBV5-5|-|TRBJ1-2
CASSFSGEDGYTF
TGTGCCAGCAGCTTTTCAGGGGAAGATGGCTACACCTTC
>TRBD1|TRBV3-1/TRBV3-2|-|TRBJ2-2
CASSRDSTGELFF
TGTGCCAGCAGCCGGGACAGCACCGGGGAGCTGTTTTTT
>-|TRBV6-5|-|TRBJ1-1
CASSYSSGQPVSEAFF
TGTGCCAGCAGTTACTCGAGTGGACAACCGGTCTCTGAAGCTTTCTTT
>TRBD2|TRBV5-6|-|TRBJ2-5
CASSKGLAGLYQETQYF
TGTGCCAGCAGCAAGGGACTAGCGGGCCTGTACCAAGAGACCCAGTACTTC
>-|TRBV9|-|TRBJ1-1
CASSVGRGLGTEAFF
TGTGCCAGCAGCGTGGGCAGGGGTCTTGGCACTGAAGCTTTCTTT
>TRBD1|TRBV5-3|-|TRBJ1-6
CARSAGGPGGKDNSPLHF
TGTGCCAGAAGCGCTGGAGGGCCAGGGGGCAAGGATAATTCACCCCTCCACTTT
>TRBD1|TRBV19|-|TRBJ1-4
CASSRPDRGLFEKLFF
TGTGCCAGTAGTAGACCTGACAGGGGGCTGTTTGAAAAACTGTTTTTT
>-|TRBV25-1|once|TRBJ1-3
CASSEGGAGATSGNTIYF
TGTGCCAGCAGTGAAGGGGGGGCAGGGGCGACCTCTGGAAACACCATATATTTT
>TRBD1|TRBV24-1|-|TRBJ1-2
CATSDPTGTYGYTF
TGTGCCACCAGTGATCCGACAGGGACCTATGGCTACACCTTC
>-|TRBV19|-|TRBJ1-6
CASSRTEYSPLHF
TGTGCCAGTAGTAGGACAGAGTATTCACCCCTCCACTTT
>TRBD1|TRBV11-2|-|TRBJ2-1
CASSLVPGGNNEQFF
TGTGCCAGCAGCTTAGTGCCAGGGGGCAACAATGAGCAGTTCTTC
>-|TRBV18|-|TRBJ1-3
CASSPPGDSGNTIYF
TGTGCCAGCTCCCCGCCCGGAGACTCTGGAAACACCATATATTTT
>-|TRBV15|-|TRBJ1-5
CATSAQMTGNQPQHF
TGTGCCACCAGCGCACAGATGACCGGCAATCAGCCCCAGCATTTT
>TRBD2|TRBV9|-|TRBJ2-5
CASSLNLLLAVVQETQYF
TGTGCCAGCAGCCTAAACCTCTTGCTAGCGGTGGTACAAGAGACCCAGTACTTC
>-|TRBV7-9|-|TRBJ1-4
CASSFRGANEKLFF
TGTGCCAGCAGCTTCCGGGGTGCTAATGAAAAACTGTTTTTT
>-|TRBV27|-|TRBJ2-3
CASSAASADTQYF
TGTGCCAGCAGCGCCGCGAGCGCAGATACGCAGTATTTT
>-|TRBV5-1|-|TRBJ1-1
CASSPDMNTEAFF
TGCGCCAGCAGCCCGGACATGAACACTGAAGCTTTCTTT
>-|TRBV2|-|TRBJ1-1
CASSERRGIEAFF
TGTGCCAGCAGTGAAAGAAGAGGGATTGAAGCTTTCTTT
>-|TRBV5-6|-|TRBJ1-1
CASSLGPVEAFF
TGTGCCAGCAGCTTGGGTCCGGTTGAAGCTTTCTTT
>-|TRBV28|-|TRBJ1-2
CASSLVLGGGYTF
TGTGCCAGCAGTTTAGTACTAGGAGGCGGCTACACCTTC
>-|TRBV6-1|-|TRBJ1-1
CASSEGGAPAFF
TGTGCCAGCAGTGAAGGCGGGGCCCCGGCTTTCTTT
>TRBD2|TRBV7-2|-|TRBJ2-7
CASSFSGSLYEQYF
TGTGCCAGCAGCTTTAGCGGGAGTCTCTACGAGCAGTACTTC
>-|TRBV29-1|-|TRBJ2-3
CSSEGRTATDTQYF
TGCAGCTCCGAAGGGAGAACCGCCACAGATACGCAGTATTTT
>TRBD1|TRBV6-5|-|TRBJ1-1
CASSKQGAGNTEAFF
TGTGCCAGCAGTAAACAGGGGGCAGGGAACACTGAAGCTTTCTTT
>-|TRBV2|-|TRBJ1-5
CASRGGATTQPQHF
TGTGCCAGCAGGGGGGGGGCGACTACGCAGCCCCAGCATTTT
>-|TRBV7-9|-|TRBJ1-2
CASSPGVYYGYTF
TGTGCCAGCAGCCCGGGTGTTTACTATGGCTACACCTTC
>-|TRBV19|-|TRBJ2-2
CASTRGTTTISGELFF
TGTGCCAGTACCCGGGGGACCACCACCATTTCCGGGGAGCTGTTTTTT
>TRBD1|TRBV28|-|TRBJ2-1
CASRSGGTGANEQFF
TGTGCCAGCCGCTCAGGGGGGACAGGGGCTAATGAGCAGTTCTTC
>TRBD1|TRBV6-5|once|TRBJ1-5
CASSPDREKSQPQHF
TGTGCCAGCAGCCCCGACAGGGAGAAAAGTCAGCCCCAGCATTTT
>TRBD1|TRBV5-1|-|TRBJ2-2
CASSLWTPGQGAAGELFF
TGCGCCAGCAGCTTGTGGACCCCAGGACAGGGGGCGGCCGGGGAGCTGTTTTTT
>-|TRBV15|-|TRBJ2-7
CATSRGGSSYEQYF
TGTGCCACCAGCAGAGGGGGCAGTTCCTACGAGCAGTACTTC
>TRBD1|TRBV3-1/TRBV3-2|once|TRBJ1-1
CASSQEGQGRSNTEAFF
TGTGCCAGCAGCCAAGAGGGACAGGGTAGGTCGAACACTGAAGCTTTCTTT
>TRBD1|TRBV28|-|TRBJ2-7
CASSRAGTGSYEQYF
TGTGCCAGCAGCAGAGCCGGGACAGGCTCCTACGAGCAGTACTTC
>TRBD1|TRBV29-1|-|TRBJ1-1
CSVGGVQGGTEAFF
TGCAGCGTTGGTGGGGTACAGGGGGGCACTGAAGCTTTCTTT
>-|TRBV4-2|-|TRBJ1-3
CASSQGRTVYSGNTIYF
TGTGCCAGCAGCCAAGGTCGGACAGTCTACTCTGGAAACACCATATATTTT
>-|TRBV7-9|-|TRBJ1-5
CASSLDRVGQPQHF
TGTGCCAGCAGCTTAGACAGGGTCGGTCAGCCCCAGCATTTT
>-|TRBV7-2|-|TRBJ2-7
CASSSEGGGSYEQYF
TGTGCCAGCAGCTCCGAGGGAGGTGGGTCCTACGAGCAGTACTTC
>-|TRBV18|-|TRBJ1-3
CASSPQTARGSGNTIYF
TGTGCCAGCTCACCACAGACAGCTAGGGGCTCTGGAAACACCATATATTTT
>TRBD2|TRBV5-4|-|TRBJ2-5
CASSLTSGRTQYF
TGTGCCAGCAGCTTGACTAGCGGGAGAACCCAGTACTTC
>-|TRBV9|-|TRBJ2-7
CASSPGDNHYEQYF
TGTGCCAGCAGCCCCGGGGACAACCACTACGAGCAGTACTTC
>-|TRBV7-3|once|TRBJ2-3
CASSPGRSTDTQYF
TGTGCCAGCAGCCCGGGTAGAAGCACAGATACGCAGTATTTT